These 5 T cell receptor beta chains came from one sample sequenced in a study of blood T cell repertoires in COVID-19. Some clones are missing from TCRdb's copy, which holds only in-frame ones; the method was immunoSEQ multiplex PCR. The sample carries 90,000 to 130,000 clones, roughly 84% recorded once. The sequencing input was peripheral blood. The receptors come from a man in his forties or fifties with acute or convalescent COVID-19.

V usage is TRBV3-1 (or the pseudogene TRBV3-2) and J usage is TRBJ2-7; TRBD2 agrees at 8 bases. Germline V CDR1 and CDR2: LGHDT, YNNKEL (reference sequence). The J segment lost 0 bases and the V segment lost 2 bases, leaving 6 bases of the junction unmatched. The CDR3 contains 16 residues. CDR3 bases: TGTGCCAGCAGCCAATCGAGCGGGGGCCCCTCCTACGAGCAGTACTTC. Protein product: CASSQSSGGPSYEQYF.

The chain is built from TRBV21-1 and TRBJ2-3; TRBD2 is the table's D call and was not checked against the DNA. TRBV21-1 corresponds to a pseudogene. This CDR3 has 12 residues. The CDR3 sequence: CASSKRSDTQYF. CDR3 in DNA: TGTGCCAGCAGCAAACGGAGCGATACGCAGTATTTT.

The V call is TRBV7-6, the J call TRBJ2-7; D may be TRBD2 (5 bases). With 5 bases removed from V and 3 bases from J, the gap between germline ends came to 17 bases. CDR1 SGHVS and CDR2 FNYEAQ come from the germline V gene. This CDR3 is built from 15 residues. CDR3 sequence reads: CASSPREGPRYEQYF. CDR3 nucleotides: TGTGCCAGCAGCCCCCGGGAAGGTCCGCGCTACGAGCAGTACTTC.

The chain employs TRBV10-3 and TRBJ2-1, with 8 positions matching TRBD2. Germline-derived CDR1 and CDR2 are ENHRY and SYGVKD. V gave up 8 bases and J gave up 5 bases; unmatched junction bases: 8. This CDR3 comprises 14 residues. The CDR3 nucleotides are TGTGCCATCCGACGCGGGGGGATCGACAATGAGCAGTTCTTC. Translating it yields CAIRRGGIDNEQFF.

This chain uses TRBV6-5 with TRBJ2-2; no clear D gene. Germline-derived CDR1 and CDR2 are MNHEY and SVGAGI. Trimming took 0 bases from V and 2 from J, leaving 7 bases between them. CDR3 size: 15 residues. CDR3 protein: CASSYSTRNTGELFF. The CDR3 DNA sequence: TGTGCCAGCAGTTACTCGACAAGAAACACCGGGGAGCTGTTTTTT.